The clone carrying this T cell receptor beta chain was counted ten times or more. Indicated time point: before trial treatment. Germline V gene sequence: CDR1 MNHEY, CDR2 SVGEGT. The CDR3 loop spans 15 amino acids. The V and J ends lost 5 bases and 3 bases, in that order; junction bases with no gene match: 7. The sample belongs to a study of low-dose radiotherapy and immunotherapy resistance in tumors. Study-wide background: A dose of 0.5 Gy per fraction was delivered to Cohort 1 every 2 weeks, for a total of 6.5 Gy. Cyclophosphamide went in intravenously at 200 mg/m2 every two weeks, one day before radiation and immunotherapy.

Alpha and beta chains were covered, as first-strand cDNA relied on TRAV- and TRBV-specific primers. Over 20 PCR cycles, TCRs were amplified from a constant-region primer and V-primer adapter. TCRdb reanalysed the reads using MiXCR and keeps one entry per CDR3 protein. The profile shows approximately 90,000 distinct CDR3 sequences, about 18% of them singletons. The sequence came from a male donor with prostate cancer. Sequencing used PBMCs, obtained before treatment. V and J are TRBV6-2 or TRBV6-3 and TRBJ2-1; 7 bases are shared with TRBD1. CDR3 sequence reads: CASSESQGDYNEQFF. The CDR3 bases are TGTGCCAGCAGTGAGTCCCAGGGGGACTACAATGAGCAGTTCTTC.